The TCR beta chain under discussion was sequenced for a study of cytomegalovirus exposure and HLA in healthy donors. The PCR made use of 60 Vbeta and 13 Jbeta primers. TCRdb's copy holds only in-frame clones and misses some; the assay was immunoSEQ multiplex PCR. The data show 150,000 to 200,000 clones, 70% to 90% seen once. A word on this clone: The antigen is not known.

The CDR3 extends over 14 amino acids. CDR1 and CDR2 from the germline V gene are SGHRS and YFSETQ. Trimming pared 5 bases from V and 6 bases from J, leaving 18 bases between. Though probably carrying unrecorded immune exposures, donors were nominally healthy at sampling. Study results and limitations: In a later analysis, parvovirus B19, influenza, CMV and Epstein-Barr virus appeared linked to several top co-occurrence clusters.

V gene TRBV5-1 combines with J gene TRBJ2-7, with D possibly being TRBD2 (5 bases). The sample comprised PBMCs. The origin of this receptor is a woman aged 50 to 60 in good health and CMV-seronegative. CDR3 sequence reads: CASRGASLEAEQYF. CDR3 DNA sequence: TGCGCCAGCAGGGGAGCTAGCTTGGAAGCCGAGCAGTACTTC.